Below are 18 T cell receptor beta chains sequenced from a single sample in a study of T-cell memory formation after mild COVID-19. TCRdb recomputed calls from the 5' RACE reads with MiXCR, one row per CDR3 protein. Of tens of thousands of distinct CDR3 sequences listed, more than 10% were seen once; the top ten hold around two fifths. The specimen sequenced was PBMCs or a T cell subset sorted from them (not recorded which). Source of these receptors: a man aged 18 to 30 who had mild COVID-19 (a few samples of this study predate the infection). Cell type and time point are not known.

This clonotype was detected a few times. The chain employs TRBV29-1 and TRBJ2-1; 7 bases are shared with TRBD1. The CDR3 is made up of 14 amino acids. Germline V CDR1 and CDR2: SQVTM, ANQGSEA. V shed 3 bases and J 8 bases; nucleotides not matched to a gene: 10. The CDR3 loop reads CSVDRDSGADEQFF. For the CDR3, the DNA is TGCAGCGTTGACCGGGACAGTGGGGCAGATGAGCAGTTCTTC.

This clonotype has more than one count but fewer than ten. The chain joins TRBV7-9 to TRBJ2-6; no firm D call. The CDR3 is 13 amino acids. Per the germline V gene, CDR1 is SEHNR and CDR2 is FQNEAQ (reference sequence). V gave up 0 bases and J gave up 3 bases, with 0 bases separating them. CDR3 loop: CASSLAGANVLTF. The CDR3 DNA follows: TGTGCCAGCAGCTTAGCTGGGGCCAACGTCCTGACTTTC.

This clonotype was observed a handful of times. The rearrangement links TRBV9 to TRBJ2-2, with D uncertain. The V gene's germline CDR1 is SGDLS and CDR2 YYNGEE. Trimming shortened V by 3 bases and J by 8 bases, and 8 bases separated the two germline ends. The CDR3 length is 12 residues. CDR3 in DNA: TGTGCCAGCAGCGCCCCCGGAGGGGAGCTGTTTTTT. Residues: CASSAPGGELFF. Using reference TRBV9 and TRBJ2-2 for the parts outside the CDR3, the full variable domain is DSGVTQTPKHLITATGQRVTLRCSPRSGDLSVYWYQQSLDQGLQFLIQYYNGEERAKGNILERFSAQQFPDLHSELNLSSLELGDSALYFCASSAPGGELFFGEGSRLTVL.

This clonotype showed up just a few times. The chain recombines TRBV7-9 with TRBJ1-5, with 11 bases matching TRBD1. This CDR3 spans 15 amino acids. After removal of 3 bases from V and 7 bases from J, the junction contained 5 bases not matched to a gene. The germline gives CDR1 SEHNR, CDR2 FQNEAQ (reference sequence). The DNA for the CDR3 is TGTGCCAGCAGCTTGGGACAGGGGGAGGGACAGCCCCAGCATTTT. Translating gives CASSLGQGEGQPQHF.

In this sample, this clonotype turned up a few times. The chain employs TRBV6-5 and TRBJ2-5, with TRBD2 identical over 9 bases. In germline, CDR1 is MNHEY, CDR2 SVGAGI. V was clipped by 0 bases and J by 8 bases; unmatched bases: 4. The CDR3 runs 14 residues. CDR3 sequence reads: CASSYSSGGRTQYF. The CDR3 DNA reads TGTGCCAGCAGTTACTCGAGCGGGGGGAGAACCCAGTACTTC.

This chain uses TRBV6-2 or TRBV6-3 with TRBJ2-1; TRBD2 matches 7 bases. Germline loops: CDR1 MNHEY, CDR2 SVGEGT. This CDR3 comprises 13 residues. The junction had 7 bases not matched to a gene; V was cut back by 6 bases and J by 8 bases. CDR3 amino acids: CASRQGGYDEQFF. The CDR3 region has the DNA TGTGCCAGCAGGCAGGGAGGGTACGATGAGCAGTTCTTC.

In this sample, this clonotype turned up a few times. The chain combines TRBV7-8 with TRBJ2-1; D unresolved. This CDR3 has 12 amino acids. Germline V gene sequence: CDR1 SGHVS, CDR2 FQNEAQ. V lost 0 bases and J lost 8, with 5 bases in between. The CDR3 loop reads CASSLAPDEQFF. The CDR3 bases are TGTGCCAGCAGCTTAGCTCCTGATGAGCAGTTCTTC.

This clonotype showed up many times. The rearrangement links TRBV11-2 to TRBJ1-1; D ambiguous. The CDR3 is made up of 13 amino acids. V was cut by 0 bases and J by 10 bases, with 12 bases left in between. The germline V gene encodes CDR1 SGHAT and CDR2 FQNNGV. The CDR3 protein is CASSLDVGRGAFF. CDR3 coding DNA: TGTGCCAGCAGCTTAGATGTCGGGCGCGGAGCTTTCTTT.

The gene calls are TRBV4-3 and TRBJ1-2; D unresolved. The CDR3 is 14 amino acids. Germline assignment: CDR1 LGHNA and CDR2 YSLEER. V was pared by 0 bases and J by 0 bases, with 5 bases between. The CDR3 DNA is TGCGCCAGCAGCCAAGATTCCACTAACTATGGCTACACCTTC. It is translated as CASSQDSTNYGYTF.

This clonotype was picked up a small number of times. V usage is TRBV7-2 and J usage is TRBJ2-1, with TRBD1 as a possible D gene (7 bases). The CDR3 is made up of 14 amino acids. From germline, CDR1 is SGHTA and CDR2 FQGNSA. V lost 3 bases, J lost 4 bases, and 10 bases lay in between. CDR3 residues: CASSFRGAYNEQFF. Here the CDR3 DNA reads TGTGCCAGCAGCTTCAGGGGGGCTTACAATGAGCAGTTCTTC.

The V call is TRBV28, the J call TRBJ1-1; D remains ambiguous. Looked up from germline, CDR1 is MDHEN and CDR2 is SYDVKM. The CDR3 loop spans 14 amino acids. Trimming took 1 base from V and 1 from J, leaving 7 bases between them. The CDR3 DNA sequence: TGTGCCAGCAGTTTATTCACCAAGAACACTGAAGCTTTCTTT. Its protein product is CASSLFTKNTEAFF.

This clonotype was counted a few times. The genes are TRBV12-3 or TRBV12-4 and TRBJ2-1; a possible D gene is TRBD1 (6 bases). V was pared by 5 bases and J by 1 base, with 15 bases between. The CDR3 consists of 16 residues. CDR3 residues: CASSPFAGASYNEQFF. The CDR3 nucleotides read TGTGCCAGCAGTCCCTTCGCAGGGGCGTCCTACAATGAGCAGTTCTTC.

This clonotype has a handful of counts. The J gene is TRBJ2-2, the V gene TRBV24-1, with D uncertain. CDR1 and CDR2 from the germline V gene are KGHDR and SFDVKD. The V gene lost 7 bases and the J gene lost 1 base, with 6 bases spanning the gap. This CDR3 has 13 residues. This CDR3 is CATRAQNTGELFF. CDR3 coding DNA: TGTGCCACCAGAGCCCAGAACACCGGGGAGCTGTTTTTT.

This clonotype was counted a few times. The gene calls are TRBV4-3 and TRBJ2-1; 10 nucleotides match TRBD2. The junction had 12 bases not matched to a gene; V was cut back by 0 bases and J by 4 bases. This CDR3 has 19 residues. Germline V gene sequence: CDR1 LGHNA, CDR2 YSLEER. CDR3 region: CASSQDLTSGRYLYNEQFF. CDR3 in DNA: TGCGCCAGCAGCCAAGATCTGACTAGCGGGCGATACCTTTACAATGAGCAGTTCTTC.

V is TRBV7-2 and J is TRBJ2-1; D is uncertain. Germline CDR1 and CDR2: SGHTA and FQGNSA. This CDR3 is 14 amino acids long. Trimming shortened V by 4 bases and J by 8 bases, and 15 bases separated the two germline ends. The DNA for the CDR3 is TGTGCCAGCAGCTCGGACGGTACCTTGGATGAGCAGTTCTTC. Protein: CASSSDGTLDEQFF.

This clonotype showed up just a few times. The DNA for the CDR3 is TGTGCCAGCAGCTTTAGGAGGACTAGGATAGATACGCAGTATTTT. It yields the protein CASSFRRTRIDTQYF. V gene TRBV7-2 combines with J gene TRBJ2-3, with 7 bases fitting TRBD2. Germline V gene data show CDR1 as SGHTA and CDR2 as FQGNSA. The CDR3 has 15 amino acids. J was trimmed by 5 bases and V by 3 bases; bases with no gene match: 8.

The V gene is TRBV9, the J gene TRBJ2-7; 13 positions agree with TRBD2. Germline CDR1 reads SGDLS; CDR2 reads YYNGEE. The CDR3 covers 16 residues. V shed 7 bases, J shed 5 bases, and the junction held 12 bases outside the gene matches. The CDR3 region is CASSMQGTSGVHEQYF. The CDR3 bases are TGTGCCAGCTCTATGCAAGGGACTAGCGGGGTTCACGAGCAGTACTTC.

This clonotype came up a few times. The rearrangement uses TRBV5-1 and TRBJ1-5; D is uncertain. CDR3 length equals 13 residues. V gave up 0 bases and J gave up 4 bases, with 5 bases separating them. Germline lookup yields CDR1 SGHRS and CDR2 YFSETQ. The CDR3 DNA sequence: TGCGCCAGCAGCTTGGTCGGGAATCAGCCCCAGCATTTT. It specifies CASSLVGNQPQHF.